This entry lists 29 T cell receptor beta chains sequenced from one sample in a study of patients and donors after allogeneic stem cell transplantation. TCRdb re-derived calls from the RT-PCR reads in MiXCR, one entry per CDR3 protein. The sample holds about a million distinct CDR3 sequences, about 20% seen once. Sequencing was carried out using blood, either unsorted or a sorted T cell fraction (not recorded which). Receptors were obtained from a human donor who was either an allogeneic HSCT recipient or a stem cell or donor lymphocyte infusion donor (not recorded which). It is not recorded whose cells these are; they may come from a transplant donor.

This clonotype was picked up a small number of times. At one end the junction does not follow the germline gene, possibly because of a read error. CDR3 sequence: CASSLAGGVTGELFF. CDR3 in DNA: TGTGCCAGCAGTCTAGCGGGAGGGGTCACCGGGGAGCTGTTTTTT. The chain carries TRBV12-3 or TRBV12-4 and TRBJ2-2; 12 bases are shared with TRBD2. This CDR3 spans 15 amino acids.

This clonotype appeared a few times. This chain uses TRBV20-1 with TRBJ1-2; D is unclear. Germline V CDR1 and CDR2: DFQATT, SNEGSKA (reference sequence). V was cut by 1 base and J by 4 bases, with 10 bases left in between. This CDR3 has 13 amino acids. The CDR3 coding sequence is TGCAGTGCTAGAGTGGAGGGAGGCTATGGCTACACCTTC. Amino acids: CSARVEGGYGYTF.

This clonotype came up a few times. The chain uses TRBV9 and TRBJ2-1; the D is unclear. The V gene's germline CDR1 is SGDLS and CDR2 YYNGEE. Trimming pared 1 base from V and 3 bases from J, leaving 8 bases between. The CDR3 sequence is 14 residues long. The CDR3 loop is CASSVRVDYNEQFF. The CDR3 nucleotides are TGTGCCAGCAGCGTACGAGTAGACTACAATGAGCAGTTCTTC.

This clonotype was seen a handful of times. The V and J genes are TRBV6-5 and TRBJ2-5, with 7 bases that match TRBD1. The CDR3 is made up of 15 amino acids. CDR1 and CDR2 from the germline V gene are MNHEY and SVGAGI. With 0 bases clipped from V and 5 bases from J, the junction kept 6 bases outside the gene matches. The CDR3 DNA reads TGTGCCAGCAGTTACTCAGGGGGCTTCGGGGAGACCCAGTACTTC. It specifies CASSYSGGFGETQYF.

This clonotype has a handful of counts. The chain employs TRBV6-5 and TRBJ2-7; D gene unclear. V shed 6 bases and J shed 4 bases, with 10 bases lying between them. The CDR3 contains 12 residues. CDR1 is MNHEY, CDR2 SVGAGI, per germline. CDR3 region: CASRSGRYEQYF. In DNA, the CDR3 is TGTGCCAGCAGATCCGGACGGTACGAGCAGTACTTC.

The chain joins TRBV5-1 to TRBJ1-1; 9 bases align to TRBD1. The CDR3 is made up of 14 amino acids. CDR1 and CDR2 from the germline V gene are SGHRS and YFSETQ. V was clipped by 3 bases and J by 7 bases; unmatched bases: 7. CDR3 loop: CASSSGDRANEAFF. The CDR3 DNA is TGCGCCAGCAGCTCTGGGGACAGGGCCAATGAAGCTTTCTTT.

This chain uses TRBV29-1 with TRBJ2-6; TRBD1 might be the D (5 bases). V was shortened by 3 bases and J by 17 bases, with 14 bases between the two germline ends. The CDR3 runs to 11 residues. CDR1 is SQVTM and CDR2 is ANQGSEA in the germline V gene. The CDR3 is CSVETTRGLTF. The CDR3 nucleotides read TGCAGCGTTGAGACGACAAGGGGATTGACTTTC. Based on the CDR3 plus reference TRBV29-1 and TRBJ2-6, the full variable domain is SAVISQKPSRDICQRGTSLTIQCQVDSQVTMMFWYRQQPGQSLTLIATANQGSEATYESGFVIDKFPISRPNLTFSTLTVSNMSPEDSSIYLCSVETTRGLTFGAGSRLTVL.

The CDR3 DNA reads TGTGCCAGCCTCAGGGGGGGGCAGCTCACCGAGCAGTACTTC. Residues: CASLRGGQLTEQYF. The gene calls are TRBV2 and TRBJ2-7; D possibly uses TRBD1 or TRBD2 (7 bases each). V was cut by 8 bases and J by 6 bases, with 20 bases left in between. The CDR3 extends over 14 amino acids. Germline V gene sequence: CDR1 SNHLY, CDR2 FYNNEI.

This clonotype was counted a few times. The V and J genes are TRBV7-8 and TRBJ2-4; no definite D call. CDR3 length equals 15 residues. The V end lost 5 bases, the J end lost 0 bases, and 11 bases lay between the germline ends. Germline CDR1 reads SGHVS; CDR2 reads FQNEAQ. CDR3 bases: TGTGCCAGCAGCCCCGCCAGATTAGCCAAAAACATTCAGTACTTC. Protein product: CASSPARLAKNIQYF.

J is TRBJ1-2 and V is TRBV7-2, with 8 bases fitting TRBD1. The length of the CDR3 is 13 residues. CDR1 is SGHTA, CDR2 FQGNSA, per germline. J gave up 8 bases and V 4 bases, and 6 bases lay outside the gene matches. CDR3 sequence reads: CASSYGQGVGYTF. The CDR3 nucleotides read TGTGCCAGCAGCTACGGACAGGGCGTCGGCTACACCTTC.

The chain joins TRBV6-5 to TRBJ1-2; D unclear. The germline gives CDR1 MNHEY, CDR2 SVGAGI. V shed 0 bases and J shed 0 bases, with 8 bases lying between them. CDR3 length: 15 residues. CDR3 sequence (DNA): TGTGCCAGCAGTTACTCGAATTCAGCTAACTATGGCTACACCTTC. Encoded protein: CASSYSNSANYGYTF.

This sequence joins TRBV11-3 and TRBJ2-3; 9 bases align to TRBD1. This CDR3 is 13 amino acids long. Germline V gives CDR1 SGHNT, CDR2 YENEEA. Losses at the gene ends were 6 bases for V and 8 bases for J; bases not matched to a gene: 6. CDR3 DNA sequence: TGTGCCAGCAGTCGCACAGGGGGCCGTACGCAGTATTTT. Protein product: CASSRTGGRTQYF.

The CDR3 is CASSQGGVVYTGELFF. The CDR3 DNA follows: TGCGCCAGCAGCCAAGGGGGGGTGGTATACACCGGGGAGCTGTTTTTT. The chain carries TRBV4-3 and TRBJ2-2; D might be TRBD2 (6 bases). Trimming cost V 1 base and J 3 bases, with 12 bases left between them. CDR1 is LGHNA and CDR2 is YSLEER in the germline V gene. This CDR3 spans 16 amino acids.

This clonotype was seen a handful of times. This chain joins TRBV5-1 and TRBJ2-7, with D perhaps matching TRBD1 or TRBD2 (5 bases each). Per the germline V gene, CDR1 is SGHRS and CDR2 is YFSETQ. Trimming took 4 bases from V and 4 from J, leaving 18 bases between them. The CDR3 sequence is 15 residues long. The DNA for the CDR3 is TGCGCCAGCAGCCCTTCCAGGGACCTCCTTTACGAGCAGTACTTC. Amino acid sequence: CASSPSRDLLYEQYF.

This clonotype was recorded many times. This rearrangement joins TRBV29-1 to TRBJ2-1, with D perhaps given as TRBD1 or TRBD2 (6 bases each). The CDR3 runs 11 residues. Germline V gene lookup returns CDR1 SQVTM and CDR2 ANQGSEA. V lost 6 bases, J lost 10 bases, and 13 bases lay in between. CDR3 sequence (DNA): TGCAGCGTGGCCCCCGGGGGCGAGCAGTTCTTC. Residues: CSVAPGGEQFF.

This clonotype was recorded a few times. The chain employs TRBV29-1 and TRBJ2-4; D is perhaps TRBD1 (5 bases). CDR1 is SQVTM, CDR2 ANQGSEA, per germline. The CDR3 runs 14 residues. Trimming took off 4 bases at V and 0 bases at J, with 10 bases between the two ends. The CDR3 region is CSVGTSEAKNIQYF. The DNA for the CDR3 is TGCAGCGTTGGGACATCCGAAGCCAAAAACATTCAGTACTTC.

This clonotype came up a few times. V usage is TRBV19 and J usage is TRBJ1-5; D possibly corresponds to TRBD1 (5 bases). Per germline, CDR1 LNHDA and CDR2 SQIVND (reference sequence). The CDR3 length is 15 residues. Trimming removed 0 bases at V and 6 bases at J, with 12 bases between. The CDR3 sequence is CASSIDGGRGQPQHF. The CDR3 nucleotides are TGTGCCAGTAGTATAGATGGAGGGAGGGGTCAGCCCCAGCATTTT.

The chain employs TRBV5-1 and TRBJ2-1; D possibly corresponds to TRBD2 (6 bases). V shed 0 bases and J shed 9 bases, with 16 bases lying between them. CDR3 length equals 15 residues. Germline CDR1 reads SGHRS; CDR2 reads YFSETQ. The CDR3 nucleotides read TGCGCCAGCAGCTTGGTGGGAGGAAGGCAGGTTGAGCAGTTCTTC. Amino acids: CASSLVGGRQVEQFF.

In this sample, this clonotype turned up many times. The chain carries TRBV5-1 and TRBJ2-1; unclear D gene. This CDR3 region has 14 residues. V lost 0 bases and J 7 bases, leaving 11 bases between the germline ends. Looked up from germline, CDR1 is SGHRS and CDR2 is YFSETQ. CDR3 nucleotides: TGCGCCAGCAGCTTGGAACGGCTCGGGAATGAGCAGTTCTTC. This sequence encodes CASSLERLGNEQFF.

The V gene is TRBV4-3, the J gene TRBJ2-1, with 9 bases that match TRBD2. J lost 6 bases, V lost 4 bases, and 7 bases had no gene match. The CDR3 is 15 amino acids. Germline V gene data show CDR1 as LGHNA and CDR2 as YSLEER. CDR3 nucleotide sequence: TGCGCCAGCAGCCCGGGACTAGCTTATTCCAATGAGCAGTTCTTC. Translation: CASSPGLAYSNEQFF.

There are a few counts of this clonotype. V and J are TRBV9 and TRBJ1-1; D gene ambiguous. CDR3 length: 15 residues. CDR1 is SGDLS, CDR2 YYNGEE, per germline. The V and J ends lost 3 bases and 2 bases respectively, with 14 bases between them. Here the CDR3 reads CASSARPLINTEAFF. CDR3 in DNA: TGTGCCAGCAGCGCTCGACCGCTGATTAACACTGAAGCTTTCTTT. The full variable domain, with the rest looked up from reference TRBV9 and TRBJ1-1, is DSGVTQTPKHLITATGQRVTLRCSPRSGDLSVYWYQQSLDQGLQFLIQYYNGEERAKGNILERFSAQQFPDLHSELNLSSLELGDSALYFCASSARPLINTEAFFGQGTRLTVV.

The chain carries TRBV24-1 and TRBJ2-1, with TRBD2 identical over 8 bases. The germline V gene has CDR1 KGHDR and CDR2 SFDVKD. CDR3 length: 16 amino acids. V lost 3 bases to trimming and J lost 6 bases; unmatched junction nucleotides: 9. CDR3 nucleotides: TGTGCCACCAGTGATCGGACTAGCCTGATTCGCAATGAGCAGTTCTTC. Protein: CATSDRTSLIRNEQFF.

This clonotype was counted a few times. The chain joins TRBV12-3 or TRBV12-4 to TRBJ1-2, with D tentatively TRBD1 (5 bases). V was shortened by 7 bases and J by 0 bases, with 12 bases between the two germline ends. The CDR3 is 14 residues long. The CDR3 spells CASTRGGTNYGYTF. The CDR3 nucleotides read TGTGCCAGCACCCGGGGGGGTACTAACTATGGCTACACCTTC.

The CDR3 reads CASSLATLAALGAQYF. DNA of the CDR3: TGTGCCAGCAGTTTAGCGACACTAGCGGCCTTAGGGGCCCAGTACTTC. The chain couples TRBV12-3 or TRBV12-4 to TRBJ2-5, with 8 nucleotides matching TRBD2. The CDR3 runs to 16 residues. V shed 0 bases, J shed 9 bases, and the junction held 12 bases outside the gene matches.

For the CDR3, the DNA is TGTGCCAGCTCCAGGGGCGAGGGCCTAAATCAGCCCCAGCATTTT. It encodes CASSRGEGLNQPQHF. The chain links TRBV18 to TRBJ1-5; possible D gene TRBD1, 6 bases. Germline assignment: CDR1 KGHSH and CDR2 LQKENI. V shed 6 bases and J shed 4 bases, with 16 bases lying between them. The CDR3 consists of 15 residues.

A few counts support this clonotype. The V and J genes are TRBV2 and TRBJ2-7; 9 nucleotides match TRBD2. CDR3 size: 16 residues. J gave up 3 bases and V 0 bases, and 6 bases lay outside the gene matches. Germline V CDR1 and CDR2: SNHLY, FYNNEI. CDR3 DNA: TGTGCCAGCAGTGAAGCGCCTAGTAGCGGGAGCTACGAGCAGTACTTC. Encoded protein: CASSEAPSSGSYEQYF.

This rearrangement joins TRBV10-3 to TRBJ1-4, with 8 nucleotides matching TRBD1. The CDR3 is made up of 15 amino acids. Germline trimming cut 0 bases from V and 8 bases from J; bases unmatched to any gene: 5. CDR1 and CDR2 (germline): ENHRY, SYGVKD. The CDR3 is CAISESQGAMEKLFF. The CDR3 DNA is TGTGCCATCAGTGAGTCCCAGGGGGCGATGGAAAAACTGTTTTTT.

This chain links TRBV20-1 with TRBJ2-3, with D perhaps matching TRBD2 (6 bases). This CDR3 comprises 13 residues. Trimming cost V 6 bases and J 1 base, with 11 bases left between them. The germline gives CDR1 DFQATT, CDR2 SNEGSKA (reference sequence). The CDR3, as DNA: TGCAGTGCCGTCGGGGGTGGCACAGATACGCAGTATTTT. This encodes CSAVGGGTDTQYF.

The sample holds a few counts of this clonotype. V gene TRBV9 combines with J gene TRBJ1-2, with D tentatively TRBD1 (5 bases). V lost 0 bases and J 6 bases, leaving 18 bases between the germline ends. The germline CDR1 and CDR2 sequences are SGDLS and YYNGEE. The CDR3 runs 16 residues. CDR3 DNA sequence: TGTGCCAGCAGCGTAGATGTTACGGCAGGGAGGAATGGCTACACCTTC. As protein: CASSVDVTAGRNGYTF.